This T cell receptor beta chain is from a study of OX40 agonist ivuxolimab in advanced cancers. Study in general: Males comprised about 84% of the group, whose mean age was roughly 60 years (range 23 to 79).

With respect to this clone: Its matching antigen is unknown.

This table comes from immunoSEQ multiplex PCR, and its TCRdb copy is limited to in-frame clones, with some not included. The table records roughly 40,000 clones, about 90% of them present only once. The CDR3 contains 17 residues. V lost 2 bases, J lost 0 bases, and 8 bases stayed unmatched. From germline, CDR1 is PRHDT and CDR2 FYEKMQ (reference sequence). Findings and caveats of the study: The study observed clonal expansion of CD4+ and CD8+ blood T cells by week 6 at 0.1 to 3.0 mg/kg.

This sequence was found in an adult with an advanced solid tumor such as melanoma, head and neck, liver or kidney cancer. The source material was CD4+ or CD8+ T cells sorted from blood, sampled in a trial of the OX40 agonist ivuxolimab. The chain combines TRBV13 with TRBJ2-3; 7 bases are a match to TRBD2. In nucleotides, the CDR3 is TGTGCCAGCAGCTTAAATGAGCGGGGTGGGAGCACAGATACGCAGTATTTT. Its protein product is CASSLNERGGSTDTQYF.